These T cell receptor beta chains were read from a single sample in a study of cytotoxic CD8 clonotypes in ibrutinib-treated CLL. Assay used: immunoSEQ multiplex PCR; TCRdb lists only in-frame clones, some missing. The sample lists some 150,000 clones, 75% to 85% occurring once. The starting material was PBMCs, obtained after 12 months of ibrutinib treatment. The receptors come from a human donor with chronic lymphocytic leukemia. CDR3s leave out the opening cysteine and the closing phenylalanine or tryptophan. Fields, in order: V gene, J gene, CDR3 protein.

TRBV19	TRBJ1-2	ASSIRQDRNYGYT
TRBV6-5	TRBJ2-7	ASSTRDISYEQY
TRBV15	TRBJ1-5	ATSSRPVSNQPQH
TRBV28	TRBJ1-5	ASSFGRKFNANQPQH
TRBV6-4	TRBJ2-5	ASSDGGRGTQY
TRBV30	TRBJ2-1	AWGGAGPYNEQF
TRBV18	TRBJ2-5	ASSQGSQETQY
TRBV18	TRBJ2-3	ASSPLLSSGSTDTQY
TRBV10-3	TRBJ2-3	AISEGLATDTQY
TRBV29-1	TRBJ2-3	SVERGASDTQY
TRBV2	TRBJ1-2	ASSEGGADYGYT
TRBV5-1	TRBJ2-2	ASSPPTSGRDSGELF
TRBV4-2	TRBJ1-2	ASSQTGTGGARGYT
TRBV2	TRBJ2-7	ASCQWRTGGLSSYEQY
TRBV19	TRBJ2-7	ASSIGQGGTYEQY
TRBV19	TRBJ2-7	ASSTNGQGPYEQY
TRBV7-6	TRBJ2-2	ASSLEIGELF
TRBV7-9	TRBJ1-1	ASSLVSIHTEAF
TRBV5-1	TRBJ1-2	ASREGSDGYT
TRBV2	TRBJ2-6	ASKNSGANVLT
TRBV9	TRBJ2-1	ASSPRTSGSRGEQF
TRBV29-1	TRBJ2-7	SVKTSGSYEQY
TRBV7-2	TRBJ2-7	ASSMTGGAIAVEQY
TRBV5-6	TRBJ2-5	ASSSDRGETQY
TRBV5-4	TRBJ2-1	ASSRELSYNEQF
TRBV6-5	TRBJ1-1	ASSFPGRNTEAF
TRBV5-1	TRBJ2-7	ASSLATTGGPYEQY
TRBV11-2	TRBJ2-7	ASSQTGGLYEQY
TRBV28	TRBJ2-7	ASSFADYEQY
TRBV9	TRBJ2-1	ASSVDRAGDSYNEQF
TRBV7-8	TRBJ1-2	ASSLGVELNYGYT
TRBV27	TRBJ2-7	ASSFRTGRLY
TRBV5-1	TRBJ2-7	ASSVAGQGVDEQY
TRBV10-3	TRBJ1-3	AISGSSGNTIY
TRBV5-1	TRBJ2-7	ASSTSGRTYEQY
TRBV4-3	TRBJ2-3	ASSQERGMRTDTQY
TRBV27	TRBJ1-2	ASSLGTGYGYT
TRBV5-1	TRBJ2-3	VTRTSGESTDTQY
TRBV6-1	TRBJ2-1	ASSFFREGREQF
TRBV6-5	TRBJ2-2	ASSWVRDTGELF
TRBV29-1	TRBJ1-4	SVEVREPGGERLF
TRBV2	TRBJ1-5	ASSREGPNQPQH
TRBV4-3	TRBJ1-1	ASSPAAVAGRVAF
TRBV7-3	TRBJ2-3	ASSSKRGAADTQY